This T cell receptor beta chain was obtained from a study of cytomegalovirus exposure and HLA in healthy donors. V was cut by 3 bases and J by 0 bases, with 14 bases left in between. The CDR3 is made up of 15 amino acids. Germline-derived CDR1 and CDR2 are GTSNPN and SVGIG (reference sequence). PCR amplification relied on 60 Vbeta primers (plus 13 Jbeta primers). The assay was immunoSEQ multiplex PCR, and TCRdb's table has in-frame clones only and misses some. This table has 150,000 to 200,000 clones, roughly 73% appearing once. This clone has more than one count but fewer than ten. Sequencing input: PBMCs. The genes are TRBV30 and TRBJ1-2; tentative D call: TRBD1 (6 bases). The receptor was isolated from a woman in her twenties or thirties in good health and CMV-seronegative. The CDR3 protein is CAWSPPDRTNYGYTF. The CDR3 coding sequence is TGTGCCTGGAGCCCGCCGGACAGAACTAACTATGGCTACACCTTC.